This T cell receptor (beta chain) was sequenced during a study of CD8+CD57+ T cells in acquired aplastic anemia. At least ten counts were recorded for this clonotype. An expansion of CD8+CD57+ cells by flow cytometry had been shown in patients chosen for sequencing. Profiling of TCR beta VDJ combinations and CDR3 sequences used genomic DNA as template. TCRdb ran MiXCR on the reads and lists one entry per CDR3 protein. The table has 150,000 to 200,000 distinct CDR3 sequences, around 52% seen once. The sequence was obtained from a human donor with aplastic anemia. Sample: sorted CD4+, CD8+, or CD8+CD57+ T cells (not recorded which) from PBMCs.

CDR3 sequence (DNA): TGTGCCAGTAGTATATGGGGAAGGGACACTGAAGCTTTCTTT. Protein product: CASSIWGRDTEAFF. The chain recombines TRBV19 with TRBJ1-1; unclear D gene. V was pared by 2 bases and J by 3 bases, with 10 bases between. In germline, CDR1 is LNHDA, CDR2 SQIVND (reference sequence). CDR3 length: 14 residues.